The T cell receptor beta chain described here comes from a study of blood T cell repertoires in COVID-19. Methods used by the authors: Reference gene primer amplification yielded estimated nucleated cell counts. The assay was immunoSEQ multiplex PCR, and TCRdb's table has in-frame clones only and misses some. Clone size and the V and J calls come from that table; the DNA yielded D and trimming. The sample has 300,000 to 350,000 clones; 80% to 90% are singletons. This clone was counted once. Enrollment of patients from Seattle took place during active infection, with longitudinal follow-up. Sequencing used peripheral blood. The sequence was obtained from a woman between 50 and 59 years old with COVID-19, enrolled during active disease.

CDR3 coding DNA: TGTGCCAGCAGCCAATCCAGGACTAGCGGGAGCGAGCAGTACTTC. Amino acid sequence: CASSQSRTSGSEQYF. V usage is TRBV14 and J usage is TRBJ2-7, with 13 bases that match TRBD2. Unmatched junction bases numbered 4, after V lost 2 bases and J lost 6 bases. Germline CDR1 and CDR2: SGHDN and FVKESK. This CDR3 region has 15 residues.